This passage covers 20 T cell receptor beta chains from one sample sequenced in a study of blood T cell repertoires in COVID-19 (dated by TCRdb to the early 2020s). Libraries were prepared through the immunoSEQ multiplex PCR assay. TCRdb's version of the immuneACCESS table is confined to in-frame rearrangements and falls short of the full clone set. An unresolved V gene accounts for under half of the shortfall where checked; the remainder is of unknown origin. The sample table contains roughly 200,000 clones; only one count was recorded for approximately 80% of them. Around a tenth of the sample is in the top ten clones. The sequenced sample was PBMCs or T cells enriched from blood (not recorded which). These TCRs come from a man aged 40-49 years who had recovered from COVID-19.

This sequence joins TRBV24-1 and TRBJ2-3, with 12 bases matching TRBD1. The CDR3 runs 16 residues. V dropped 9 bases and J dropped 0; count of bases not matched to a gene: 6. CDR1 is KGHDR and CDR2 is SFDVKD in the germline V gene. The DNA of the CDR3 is TGTGCCACCGGGACAGGGGGCGTCAAAAGCACAGATACGCAGTATTTT. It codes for CATGTGGVKSTDTQYF.

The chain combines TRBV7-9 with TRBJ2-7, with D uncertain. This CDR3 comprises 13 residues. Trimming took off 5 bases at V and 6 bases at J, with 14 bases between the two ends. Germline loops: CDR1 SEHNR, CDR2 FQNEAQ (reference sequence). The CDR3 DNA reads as TGTGCCAGCAGCCCTGTCCCCCATAGCGAGCAGTACTTC. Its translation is CASSPVPHSEQYF.

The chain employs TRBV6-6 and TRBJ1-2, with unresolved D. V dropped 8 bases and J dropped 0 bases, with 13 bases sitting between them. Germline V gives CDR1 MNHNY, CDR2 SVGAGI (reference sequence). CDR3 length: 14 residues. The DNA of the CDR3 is TGTGCCAGCGCTGAGGTCAATGCTAACTATGGCTACACCTTC. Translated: CASAEVNANYGYTF.

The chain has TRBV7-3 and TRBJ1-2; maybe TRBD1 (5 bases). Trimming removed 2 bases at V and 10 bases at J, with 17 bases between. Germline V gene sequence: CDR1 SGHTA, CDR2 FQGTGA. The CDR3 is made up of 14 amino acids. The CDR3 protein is CASSLGAGSGDYTF. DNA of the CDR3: TGTGCCAGCAGCTTAGGAGCAGGGTCAGGAGACTACACCTTC.

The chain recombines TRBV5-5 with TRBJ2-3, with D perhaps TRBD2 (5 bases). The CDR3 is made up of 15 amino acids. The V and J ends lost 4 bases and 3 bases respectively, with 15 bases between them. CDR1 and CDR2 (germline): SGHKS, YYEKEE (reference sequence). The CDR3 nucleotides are TGTGCCAGCAGCAACTCCCCGGGATATACAGATACGCAGTATTTT. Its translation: CASSNSPGYTDTQYF.

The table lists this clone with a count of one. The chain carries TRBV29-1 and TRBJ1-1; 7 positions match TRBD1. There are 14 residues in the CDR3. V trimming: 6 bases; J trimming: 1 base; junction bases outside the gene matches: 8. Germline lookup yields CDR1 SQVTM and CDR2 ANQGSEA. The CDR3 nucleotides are TGCAGCGTAGGGGGCCCAATCCAGAACACTGAAGCTTTCTTT. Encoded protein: CSVGGPIQNTEAFF.

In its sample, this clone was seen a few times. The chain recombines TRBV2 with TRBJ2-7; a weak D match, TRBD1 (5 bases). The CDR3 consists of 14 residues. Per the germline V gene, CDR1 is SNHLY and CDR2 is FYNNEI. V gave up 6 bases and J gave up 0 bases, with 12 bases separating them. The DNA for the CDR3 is TGTGCCAGCAGACAGGCAACCACCTCCTACGAGCAGTACTTC. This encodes CASRQATTSYEQYF.

The CDR3 reads CASSQQGGLNYGYTF. CDR3 nucleotide sequence: TGTGCCAGCAGCCAACAGGGGGGCTTAAACTATGGCTACACCTTC. This chain links TRBV7-9 with TRBJ1-2, with TRBD1 matching over 8 bases. CDR1 and CDR2 (germline): SEHNR, FQNEAQ (reference sequence). The CDR3 is 15 amino acids. V was clipped by 5 bases and J by 2 bases; unmatched bases: 7.

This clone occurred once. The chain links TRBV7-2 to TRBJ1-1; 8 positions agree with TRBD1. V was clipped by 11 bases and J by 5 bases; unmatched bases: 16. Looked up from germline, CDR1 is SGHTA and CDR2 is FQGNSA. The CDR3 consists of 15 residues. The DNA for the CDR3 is TGTGCCCTCTCCAGGGGGCGCGTCGGTTCTACTGAAGCTTTCTTT. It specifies CALSRGRVGSTEAFF. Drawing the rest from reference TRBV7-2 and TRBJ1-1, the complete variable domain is GAGVSQSPSNKVTEKGKDVELRCDPISGHTALYWYRQSLGQGLEFLIYFQGNSAPDKSGLPSDRFSAERTGGSVSTLTIQRTQQEDSAVYLCALSRGRVGSTEAFFGQGTRLTVV.

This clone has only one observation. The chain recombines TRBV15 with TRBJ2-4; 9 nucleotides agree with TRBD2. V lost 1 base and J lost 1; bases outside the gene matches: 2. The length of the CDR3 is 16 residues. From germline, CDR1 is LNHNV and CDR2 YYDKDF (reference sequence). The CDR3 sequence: CATSRGAGGAKNIQYF. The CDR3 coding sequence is TGTGCCACCAGCAGAGGAGCGGGAGGTGCCAAAAACATTCAGTACTTC.

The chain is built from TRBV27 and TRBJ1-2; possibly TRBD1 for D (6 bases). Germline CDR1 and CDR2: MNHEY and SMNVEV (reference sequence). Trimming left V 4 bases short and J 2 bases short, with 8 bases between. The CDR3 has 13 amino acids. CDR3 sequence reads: CASSYRENYGYTF. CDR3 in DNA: TGTGCCAGCAGTTACAGGGAGAACTATGGCTACACCTTC.

The CDR3 protein is CASEAREANQPQHF. CDR3 sequence (DNA): TGTGCCAGCGAAGCAAGGGAGGCAAATCAGCCCCAGCATTTT. The V gene is TRBV19, the J gene TRBJ1-5; D unclear. Trimming shortened V by 9 bases and J by 4 bases, and 16 bases separated the two germline ends. Per germline, CDR1 LNHDA and CDR2 SQIVND (reference sequence). The CDR3 sequence is 14 residues long.

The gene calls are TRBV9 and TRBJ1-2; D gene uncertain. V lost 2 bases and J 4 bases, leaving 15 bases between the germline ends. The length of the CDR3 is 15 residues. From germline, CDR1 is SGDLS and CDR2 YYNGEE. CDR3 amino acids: CASSVGIGGTYGYTF. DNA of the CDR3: TGTGCCAGCAGCGTGGGCATAGGAGGAACCTATGGCTACACCTTC.

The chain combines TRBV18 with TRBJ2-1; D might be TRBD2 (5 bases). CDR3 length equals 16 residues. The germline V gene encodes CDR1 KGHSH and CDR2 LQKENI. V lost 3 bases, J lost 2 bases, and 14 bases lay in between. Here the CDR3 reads CASSPPNGGTYNEQFF. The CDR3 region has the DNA TGTGCCAGCTCACCTCCGAATGGAGGAACCTACAATGAGCAGTTCTTC.

The CDR3 DNA is TGTGCCAGCAGCTTAGAACAGGGGCTGGAAGCTTTCTTT. This sequence encodes CASSLEQGLEAFF. The rearrangement joins TRBV7-9 to TRBJ1-1; 7 bases are a match to TRBD1. V dropped 1 base and J dropped 8; count of bases not matched to a gene: 4. This CDR3 is 13 amino acids long. Germline V CDR1 and CDR2: SEHNR, FQNEAQ (reference sequence). The full variable domain, rest sourced from reference TRBV7-9 and TRBJ1-1, is DTGVSQNPRHKITKRGQNVTFRCDPISEHNRLYWYRQTLGQGPEFLTYFQNEAQLEKSRLLSDRFSAERPKGSFSTLEIQRTEQGDSAMYLCASSLEQGLEAFFGQGTRLTVV.

The CDR3 region has the DNA TGTGCCATCCTGAAAGGGGGAGCGAACACTGAAGCTTTCTTT. It translates to CAILKGGANTEAFF. The chain couples TRBV2 to TRBJ1-1; D may be TRBD1 (6 bases). Germline V CDR1 and CDR2: SNHLY, FYNNEI. This CDR3 is 14 amino acids long. Trimming removed 10 bases at V and 1 base at J, with 16 bases between. Full variable domain (outside the CDR3, taken from reference TRBV2 and TRBJ1-1): EPEVTQTPSHQVTQMGQEVILRCVPISNHLYFYWYRQILGQKVEFLVSFYNNEISEKSEIFDDQFSVERPDGSNFTLKIRSTKLEDSAMYFCAILKGGANTEAFFGQGTRLTVV.

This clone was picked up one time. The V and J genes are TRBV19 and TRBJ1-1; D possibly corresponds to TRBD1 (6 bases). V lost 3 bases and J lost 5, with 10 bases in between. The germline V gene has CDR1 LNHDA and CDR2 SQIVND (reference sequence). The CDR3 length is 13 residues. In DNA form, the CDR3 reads TGTGCCAGTAGTATGAACAGGGAAACTGAAGCTTTCTTT. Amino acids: CASSMNRETEAFF.

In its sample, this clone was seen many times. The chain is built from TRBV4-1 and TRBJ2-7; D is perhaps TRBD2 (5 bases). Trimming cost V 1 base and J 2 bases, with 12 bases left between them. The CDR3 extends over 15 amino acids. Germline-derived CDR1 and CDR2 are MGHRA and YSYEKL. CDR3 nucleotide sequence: TGCGCCAGCAGCCAAGGGGAGAAGGGCCCCTACGAGCAGTACTTC. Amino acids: CASSQGEKGPYEQYF.

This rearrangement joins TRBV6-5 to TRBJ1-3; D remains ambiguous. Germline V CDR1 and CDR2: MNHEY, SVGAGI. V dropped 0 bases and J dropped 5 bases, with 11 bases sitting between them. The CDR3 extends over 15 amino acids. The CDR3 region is CASSYSAGGRNTIYF. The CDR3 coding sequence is TGTGCCAGCAGTTACTCTGCCGGAGGGCGAAACACCATATATTTT.

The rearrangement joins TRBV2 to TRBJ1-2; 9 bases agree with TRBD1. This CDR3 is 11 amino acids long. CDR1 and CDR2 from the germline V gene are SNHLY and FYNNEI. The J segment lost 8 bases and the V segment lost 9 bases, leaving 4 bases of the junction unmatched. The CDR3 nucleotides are TGTGCCAGGACAGGGGGGTACGGCTACACCTTC. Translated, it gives CARTGGYGYTF.